This T cell receptor (beta chain) was observed in a study of chemoradiotherapy in HPV16-positive cancers. Study context: Functional T-cell assays on two HPV16-positive patients' cells defined candidate HPV-specific clones and common TCR motifs. Findings and limits, study-wide: Candidate HPV-specific clones and E7-related TCR motifs grew in tumor during treatment. In HPV16-positive patients, HPV-responsive T-cell expansion tracked better recurrence-free survival.

Trimming removed 0 bases from V and 5 bases from J, with 11 bases in between. The CDR3 runs to 14 residues. Germline CDR1 SGHDT, CDR2 YYEEEE. Some clones are missing from TCRdb's copy, which holds only in-frame ones; the method was immunoSEQ multiplex PCR. The profile shows approximately 30,000 clones, roughly 86% of them singletons. As for this clone: As yet, its antigen is unknown.

The V call is TRBV5-6, the J call TRBJ2-5; D is perhaps TRBD2 (5 bases). The receptor's source is a human donor with HPV-associated anogenital cancer. Source: blood, taken from a patient who underwent chemoradiotherapy. Here the CDR3 reads CASSLVGRGETQYF. The CDR3 region has the DNA TGTGCCAGCAGCTTGGTGGGCCGCGGGGAGACCCAGTACTTC. Full variable domain (outside the CDR3, taken from reference TRBV5-6 and TRBJ2-5): DAGVTQSPTHLIKTRGQQVTLRCSPKSGHDTVSWYQQALGQGPQFIFQYYEEEERQRGNFPDRFSGHQFPNYSSELNVNALLLGDSALYLCASSLVGRGETQYFGPGTRLLVL.